The 2 T cell receptor beta chains below come from one sample, sequenced in a study of T-cell memory formation after mild COVID-19. TCRdb re-called the 5' RACE reads with MiXCR, one entry per CDR3 protein. The sample shows 200,000 to 300,000 distinct CDR3 sequences, more than 8% of them seen only once. The specimen was PBMCs or a T cell subset sorted from them (not recorded which). These receptors were collected from a man younger than 35 who had mild COVID-19 (a few samples of this study predate the infection). Cell type and time point are not known.

Comments on this clonotype: The germline gene is not matched at one end of the junction; a read error may be the cause. CDR3 loop: CASSWTSGGLNKEQFF. The CDR3 nucleotides read TGTGCCAGCAGTTGGACTAGCGGGGGGCTTAACAAAGAGCAGTTCTTC. The gene calls are TRBV7-3 and TRBJ2-1; 14 nucleotides match TRBD2. This CDR3 is 16 amino acids long. The germline V gene encodes CDR1 SGHTA and CDR2 FQGTGA.

V is TRBV6-5 and J is TRBJ2-7; 8 bases agree with TRBD1. The CDR3 totals 14 residues. Germline CDR1 is MNHEY and CDR2 is SVGAGI. Germline trimming cut 2 bases from V and 6 bases from J; bases unmatched to any gene: 6. The CDR3 nucleotides are TGTGCCAGCAGTTACACGACAGGGGCCGGCGAGCAGTACTTC. Its protein product is CASSYTTGAGEQYF.